Below are 20 T cell receptor beta chains sequenced from a single sample in a study of OX40 agonist ivuxolimab in advanced cancers. Some clones are missing from TCRdb's copy, which holds only in-frame ones; the method was immunoSEQ multiplex PCR. The sample holds about 62,000 clones, 85% seen once. The starting material was CD4+ or CD8+ T cells sorted from blood, obtained in a trial of the OX40 agonist ivuxolimab. Receptors originate from an adult with an advanced solid tumor such as melanoma, head and neck, liver or kidney cancer.

The gene calls are TRBV15 and TRBJ2-1, with 8 nucleotides matching TRBD1. The germline gives CDR1 LNHNV, CDR2 YYDKDF (reference sequence). The CDR3 has 15 residues. V trimming: 4 bases; J trimming: 6 bases; junction bases outside the gene matches: 8. CDR3 protein: CATSIRGGQGNEQFF. CDR3 DNA sequence: TGTGCCACCAGCATAAGAGGCGGACAGGGCAATGAGCAGTTCTTC.

In DNA, the CDR3 is TGCGCCAGCAGCCAAGGAAGGGGGACAGCCACCGCTAACTATGGCTACACCTTC. It specifies CASSQGRGTATANYGYTF. This chain links TRBV4-1 with TRBJ1-2, with 7 bases lining up with TRBD1. The CDR3 is 18 residues long. Germline assignment: CDR1 MGHRA and CDR2 YSYEKL. Trimming took 1 base from V and 0 from J; bases not matched to a gene: 11.

The rearrangement links TRBV6-1 to TRBJ2-1; 15 positions agree with TRBD2. Germline CDR1 and CDR2: MNHNS and SASEGT. V was clipped by 3 bases and J by 0 bases; unmatched bases: 0. The length of the CDR3 is 17 residues. CDR3 amino acids: CASSEGLAGGSYNEQFF. The CDR3 region has the DNA TGTGCCAGCAGTGAGGGACTAGCGGGGGGCTCCTACAATGAGCAGTTCTTC.

The V call is TRBV5-1, the J call TRBJ1-2; 7 bases are a match to TRBD1. The V gene end was trimmed by 5 bases and the J gene end by 7 bases; junction bases not matched to a gene: 14. The CDR3 loop spans 15 amino acids. Germline CDR1 reads SGHRS; CDR2 reads YFSETQ. The CDR3 reads CASRTGTDIGGGYTF. CDR3 in DNA: TGCGCCAGCAGGACCGGGACAGATATTGGTGGTGGCTACACCTTC. Supplemented by reference TRBV5-1 and TRBJ1-2, the full variable domain reads KAGVTQTPRYLIKTRGQQVTLSCSPISGHRSVSWYQQTPGQGLQFLFEYFSETQRNKGNFPGRFSGRQFSNSRSEMNVSTLELGDSALYLCASRTGTDIGGGYTFGSGTRLTVV.

This clone was counted between two and nine times. The chain employs TRBV28 and TRBJ2-1; 9 bases match TRBD2. With 5 bases clipped from V and 5 bases from J, the junction kept 7 bases outside the gene matches. The CDR3 is 15 residues long. Germline V gene lookup returns CDR1 MDHEN and CDR2 SYDVKM. CDR3: CASSLSGRRDNEQFF. For the CDR3, the DNA is TGTGCCAGCAGTCTTAGCGGGAGAAGGGACAATGAGCAGTTCTTC.

This rearrangement joins TRBV19 to TRBJ1-4, with 7 bases matching TRBD1. CDR3 size: 15 residues. The V segment lost 10 bases and the J segment 4 bases; nucleotides outside the gene matches: 12. Per the germline V gene, CDR1 is LNHDA and CDR2 is SQIVND (reference sequence). CDR3 coding DNA: TGTGCCACCCGGGACAGCCTTGGCTTTAATGAAAAACTGTTTTTT. It is translated as CATRDSLGFNEKLFF.

The chain couples TRBV11-2 to TRBJ2-7; D ambiguous. Germline assignment: CDR1 SGHAT and CDR2 FQNNGV. The CDR3 is 12 residues long. Between the trimmed V and J ends, which lost 0 bases and 6 bases, there was a span of 6 bases. CDR3 DNA: TGTGCCAGCAGCTTAGAGATACCCGAGCAGTACTTC. It codes for CASSLEIPEQYF.

The V gene is TRBV7-8, the J gene TRBJ2-7; 9 nucleotides agree with TRBD1. CDR1 and CDR2 (germline): SGHVS, FQNEAQ. After removal of 7 bases from V and 4 bases from J, the junction contained 8 bases not matched to a gene. This CDR3 is 14 amino acids long. The CDR3 sequence is CASMLGTGMYEQYF. As DNA, the CDR3 is TGTGCCAGCATGCTCGGGACAGGGATGTACGAGCAGTACTTC.

This chain uses TRBV19 with TRBJ2-5; TRBD1 or TRBD2 may be the D gene (5 bases each). Trimming removed 4 bases from V and 5 bases from J, with 11 bases in between. Germline loops: CDR1 LNHDA, CDR2 SQIVND (reference sequence). The CDR3 runs to 13 residues. The DNA of the CDR3 is TGTGCCAGTAGTAACCCGGGGACGGAGACCCAGTACTTC. Translation: CASSNPGTETQYF.

The chain couples TRBV28 to TRBJ2-5; tentative D call: TRBD2 (6 bases). V was cut by 9 bases and J by 1 base, with 12 bases left in between. CDR1 is MDHEN and CDR2 is SYDVKM in the germline V gene. This CDR3 region has 13 residues. The CDR3 DNA sequence: TGTGCCAGTTGCCGTAGCGGCCAAGAGACCCAGTACTTC. This encodes CASCRSGQETQYF.

V usage is TRBV4-1 and J usage is TRBJ2-1, with D tentatively TRBD2 (6 bases). Trimming pared 2 bases from V and 8 bases from J, leaving 16 bases between. CDR3 size: 15 residues. Germline lookup yields CDR1 MGHRA and CDR2 YSYEKL. The CDR3 region is CASSQQDRGGDEQFF. DNA of the CDR3: TGCGCCAGCAGCCAACAGGACCGGGGCGGGGATGAGCAGTTCTTC.

V and J are TRBV11-2 and TRBJ2-7, with 7 nucleotides matching TRBD2. The CDR3 is 14 residues long. Germline CDR1 SGHAT, CDR2 FQNNGV. V lost 3 bases, J lost 5 bases, and 7 bases stayed unmatched. The CDR3 bases are TGTGCCAGCAGCTTCGGCGGGAGTCAGAACGAGCAGTACTTC. Residues: CASSFGGSQNEQYF. The full variable domain, in which reference TRBV11-2 and TRBJ2-7 provide the parts outside the CDR3, is EAGVAQSPRYKIIEKRQSVAFWCNPISGHATLYWYQQILGQGPKLLIQFQNNGVVDDSQLPKDRFSAERLKGVDSTLKIQPAKLEDSAVYLCASSFGGSQNEQYFGPGTRLTVT.

The rearrangement links TRBV29-1 to TRBJ1-5; D might be TRBD1 (5 bases). This CDR3 contains 12 residues. Trimming pared 4 bases from V and 2 bases from J, leaving 6 bases between. Germline-derived CDR1 and CDR2 are SQVTM and ANQGSEA. CDR3 in DNA: TGCAGCGTTGGAGGGGGCAATCAGCCCCAGCATTTT. Its translation is CSVGGGNQPQHF.

The rearrangement links TRBV5-4 to TRBJ2-2; a weak D match, TRBD2 (6 bases). This CDR3 spans 14 amino acids. Trimming removed 4 bases from V and 4 bases from J, with 11 bases in between. CDR1 is SGHNT and CDR2 is YYREEE in the germline V gene (reference sequence). CDR3 DNA sequence: TGTGCCAGCAGCACCGGGACTTTCACCGGGGAGCTGTTTTTT. Translating it yields CASSTGTFTGELFF.

J is TRBJ1-4 and V is TRBV18; the match to TRBD1 covers 7 bases. The V gene's germline CDR1 is KGHSH and CDR2 LQKENI. J was trimmed by 0 bases and V by 3 bases; bases with no gene match: 4. The CDR3 totals 16 residues. The CDR3 DNA sequence: TGTGCCAGCTCACCGTCAGGGGGGTCAACTAATGAAAAACTGTTTTTT. This sequence encodes CASSPSGGSTNEKLFF.

The gene calls are TRBV9 and TRBJ1-5; 7 bases agree with TRBD1. The V and J ends lost 5 bases and 3 bases, in that order; junction bases with no gene match: 2. The CDR3 has 13 amino acids. Looked up from germline, CDR1 is SGDLS and CDR2 is YYNGEE. Here the CDR3 reads CASRGTDNQPQHF. DNA of the CDR3: TGTGCCAGCAGAGGGACAGACAATCAGCCCCAGCATTTT. The whole variable domain, remainder taken from reference TRBV9 and TRBJ1-5, is DSGVTQTPKHLITATGQRVTLRCSPRSGDLSVYWYQQSLDQGLQFLIQYYNGEERAKGNILERFSAQQFPDLHSELNLSSLELGDSALYFCASRGTDNQPQHFGDGTRLSIL.

This sequence joins TRBV29-1 and TRBJ1-4; D not resolved. Germline V gene lookup returns CDR1 SQVTM and CDR2 ANQGSEA. The CDR3 runs to 10 residues. The V end lost 6 bases, the J end lost 8 bases, and 7 bases lay between the germline ends. CDR3 nucleotides: TGCAGCGTCCGCCAAGAAAAACTGTTTTTT. This translates into CSVRQEKLFF.

In its sample, this clone was seen a few times. This chain uses TRBV30 with TRBJ1-1, with D tentatively TRBD1 (6 bases). The V gene lost 2 bases and the J gene lost 4 bases, with 11 bases spanning the gap. This CDR3 is 13 amino acids long. CDR1 is GTSNPN, CDR2 SVGIG, per germline (reference sequence). The CDR3 loop reads CAWSPGQPTEAFF. The CDR3 DNA reads as TGTGCCTGGAGTCCAGGACAGCCCACTGAAGCTTTCTTT. Variable domain in full (rest from reference TRBV30 and TRBJ1-1): SQTIHQWPATLVQPVGSPLSLECTVEGTSNPNLYWYRQAAGRGLQLLFYSVGIGQISSEVPQNLSASRPQDRQFILSSKKLLLSDSGFYLCAWSPGQPTEAFFGQGTRLTVV.

J is TRBJ2-5 and V is TRBV11-2; 10 bases are shared with TRBD2. The CDR3 consists of 15 residues. V dropped 5 bases and J dropped 5; count of bases not matched to a gene: 8. Germline CDR1 SGHAT, CDR2 FQNNGV. CDR3 DNA sequence: TGTGCCAGCAGCCTACGTAGCGGGAGGTCGGAGACCCAGTACTTC. Protein: CASSLRSGRSETQYF.

V and J are TRBV14 and TRBJ2-1; the match to TRBD2 covers 9 bases. CDR3 size: 19 residues. CDR1 and CDR2 from the germline V gene are SGHDN and FVKESK. Trimming removed 3 bases from V and 7 bases from J; junction bases left unmatched: 19. CDR3 region: CASSQGVGPGTSSGNEQFF. The CDR3 DNA reads TGTGCCAGCAGCCAGGGGGTAGGGCCCGGGACTAGCTCGGGAAATGAGCAGTTCTTC.